This T cell receptor (beta chain) comes out of a study of Ad26.COV2.S vaccination and SARS-CoV-2 variants. TCRdb's copy holds only in-frame clones and misses some; the assay was immunoSEQ multiplex PCR. The repertoire holds about 140,000 clones, roughly 88% seen once, with more than 4.5% in the top ten. Broader study findings: Breadth of non-spike TCRs did not differ between vaccinees and placebo recipients. Post-vaccination spike-specific CD8+ and CD4+ T cell responses reportedly had substantial breadth. Total T cell responses, in the TCR breadth and depth analyses, may have been underestimated.

Remarks on this clone: Its antigen is unknown.

Sequenced here: peripheral blood, sampled after recovery from COVID-19. This sequence was found in a human donor who had recovered from COVID-19.

CDR3 region: CAGDTSSYNEQFF. The CDR3 DNA is TGTGCCGGTGACACAAGCTCCTACAATGAGCAGTTCTTC. V usage is TRBV30 and J usage is TRBJ2-1; D ambiguous. The ends were cut back, 8 bases at V and 0 bases at J, with 11 bases in the middle. Per germline, CDR1 GTSNPN and CDR2 SVGIG (reference sequence). The CDR3 length is 13 residues.